A single sample is the source of the 21 T cell receptor beta chains below, sequenced in a study of cytomegalovirus exposure and HLA in healthy donors. This PCR relied on a set of 60 Vbeta primers and 13 Jbeta primers. TCRdb's table, derived via immunoSEQ multiplex PCR, lists solely in-frame clones and lacks some. There are more than 80,000 clones in the sample; roughly 77% occur only once, and 4% to 5% lies in the top ten. The sample taken for sequencing was PBMCs. These receptors originate from a man in his fifties or sixties in good health and CMV-seronegative.

J is TRBJ1-1 and V is TRBV10-2; D is uncertain. This CDR3 has 11 amino acids. Germline-derived CDR1 and CDR2 are WSHSY and SAAADI. Trimming cost V 4 bases and J 7 bases, with 7 bases left between them. CDR3 coding DNA: TGCGCCAGCAGTGTTTCCAGTGAAGCTTTCTTT. This encodes CASSVSSEAFF.

The table lists this clone with a few counts. V gene TRBV5-6 combines with J gene TRBJ1-3; TRBD1 matches at 7 bases. In germline, CDR1 is SGHDT, CDR2 YYEEEE. CDR3 length: 16 residues. Trimming removed 4 bases from V and 2 bases from J; junction bases left unmatched: 9. Here the CDR3 DNA reads TGTGCCAGCAGCGCCTACAGGGGAGAGCCTGGAAACACCATATATTTT. It specifies CASSAYRGEPGNTIYF. Complete variable domain (other parts from reference TRBV5-6 and TRBJ1-3): DAGVTQSPTHLIKTRGQQVTLRCSPKSGHDTVSWYQQALGQGPQFIFQYYEEEERQRGNFPDRFSGHQFPNYSSELNVNALLLGDSALYLCASSAYRGEPGNTIYFGEGSWLTVV.

The rearrangement uses TRBV9 and TRBJ2-3; a weak D match, TRBD1 (5 bases). The V gene lost 4 bases and the J gene lost 3 bases, with 9 bases spanning the gap. This CDR3 contains 13 residues. Germline-derived CDR1 and CDR2 are SGDLS and YYNGEE. The CDR3 here is CASSLPGTDTQYF. CDR3 coding DNA: TGTGCCAGCAGCCTCCCAGGGACAGATACGCAGTATTTT.

The chain couples TRBV27 to TRBJ1-5; D possibly corresponds to TRBD1 (5 bases). Trimming left V 0 bases short and J 7 bases short, with 10 bases between. Germline CDR1 MNHEY, CDR2 SMNVEV (reference sequence). The CDR3 is made up of 14 amino acids. CDR3 residues: CASSLSGVGQPQHF. The DNA for the CDR3 is TGTGCCAGCAGTTTATCAGGGGTAGGGCAGCCCCAGCATTTT.

The rearrangement links TRBV6-5 to TRBJ2-7; 8 bases map to TRBD1. V trimming: 2 bases; J trimming: 7 bases; junction bases outside the gene matches: 10. The CDR3 contains 15 residues. Germline values: CDR1 MNHEY, CDR2 SVGAGI. CDR3 DNA sequence: TGTGCCAGCAGTTACGCCAGGACAGGGTCGGGAGAGCAGTACTTC. This sequence encodes CASSYARTGSGEQYF.

The rearrangement joins TRBV5-1 to TRBJ1-1; 7 nucleotides match TRBD1. CDR3 length equals 15 residues. Germline lookup yields CDR1 SGHRS and CDR2 YFSETQ. V dropped 4 bases and J dropped 5; count of bases not matched to a gene: 11. CDR3 nucleotide sequence: TGCGCCAGCAGCACTACACAGGGGCGAGGAACTGAAGCTTTCTTT. Residues: CASSTTQGRGTEAFF.

The chain links TRBV4-1 to TRBJ2-1; 7 bases map to TRBD2. The CDR3 covers 17 residues. Germline V gene sequence: CDR1 MGHRA, CDR2 YSYEKL. V shed 1 base and J 1 base; nucleotides not matched to a gene: 7. The CDR3 is CASSQGRGVGSYNEQFF. CDR3 bases: TGCGCCAGCAGCCAAGGTCGGGGGGTTGGTTCCTACAATGAGCAGTTCTTC.

The chain employs TRBV5-1 and TRBJ1-1; 8 positions match TRBD1. Per the germline V gene, CDR1 is SGHRS and CDR2 is YFSETQ. The CDR3 is 18 residues long. The V gene end was trimmed by 6 bases and the J gene end by 3 bases; junction bases not matched to a gene: 19. The CDR3: CASIISTGQGELDTEAFF. In DNA form, the CDR3 reads TGCGCCAGCATTATCTCAACCGGACAGGGTGAATTGGACACTGAAGCTTTCTTT.

This clone was found a few times. V usage is TRBV6-6 and J usage is TRBJ2-5, with 9 nucleotides matching TRBD1. The CDR3 extends over 14 amino acids. With V trimmed by 6 bases and J by 5 bases, 7 bases remained unmatched. Germline V gene sequence: CDR1 MNHNY, CDR2 SVGAGI (reference sequence). The CDR3: CASRVTGGAETQYF. The CDR3 DNA reads TGTGCCAGCAGGGTCACAGGGGGCGCCGAGACCCAGTACTTC.

The rearrangement links TRBV7-9 to TRBJ2-7; no clear D gene. The CDR3 totals 11 residues. V lost 5 bases and J 5 bases, leaving 7 bases between the germline ends. Germline V CDR1 and CDR2: SEHNR, FQNEAQ (reference sequence). The CDR3, as DNA: TGTGCCAGCAGCGCTACTCACGAGCAGTACTTC. This sequence encodes CASSATHEQYF.

V and J are TRBV18 and TRBJ1-5, with D possibly TRBD1 on 6 matching bases. Trimming removed 6 bases at V and 0 bases at J, with 6 bases between. The CDR3 is made up of 13 amino acids. Germline loops: CDR1 KGHSH, CDR2 LQKENI. Here the CDR3 DNA reads TGTGCCAGCTCCAGGGGTAGCAATCAGCCCCAGCATTTT. Translated: CASSRGSNQPQHF.

The genes are TRBV6-1 and TRBJ2-3, with 7 bases matching TRBD2. Germline V gives CDR1 MNHNS, CDR2 SASEGT. The length of the CDR3 is 15 residues. With V trimmed by 7 bases and J by 0 bases, 7 bases remained unmatched. The CDR3 sequence: CASTRGGVSTDTQYF. As DNA, the CDR3 is TGTGCCAGCACTCGGGGAGGGGTTAGCACAGATACGCAGTATTTT.

Notes on this clone: Distinct nucleotide sequences in the sample also encode this CDR3. The rearrangement uses TRBV7-2 and TRBJ2-7; TRBD2 matches at 9 bases. Germline V gene data show CDR1 as SGHTA and CDR2 as FQGNSA. The V segment lost 2 bases and the J segment 1 base; nucleotides outside the gene matches: 3. This CDR3 comprises 15 residues. The CDR3 loop is CASSLIAGASYEQYF. The CDR3, as DNA: TGTGCCAGCAGCTTAATAGCGGGGGCTTCCTACGAGCAGTACTTC.

This rearrangement joins TRBV30 to TRBJ1-2; D gene unclear. The CDR3 consists of 12 residues. The V end lost 4 bases, the J end lost 3 bases, and 9 bases lay between the germline ends. Per the germline V gene, CDR1 is GTSNPN and CDR2 is SVGIG (reference sequence). The CDR3 nucleotides are TGTGCCTGGACAGGCCCATACTATGGCTACACCTTC. It translates to CAWTGPYYGYTF.

The chain recombines TRBV27 with TRBJ1-2; possible D gene TRBD1, 5 bases. This CDR3 has 13 residues. V was trimmed by 3 bases and J by 7 bases, leaving 12 bases between them. The germline gives CDR1 MNHEY, CDR2 SMNVEV (reference sequence). The CDR3 region is CASSLQGGSGYTF. The CDR3 DNA reads as TGTGCCAGCAGTTTGCAGGGAGGGAGTGGCTACACCTTC.

The chain is built from TRBV13 and TRBJ1-1, with 12 bases matching TRBD1. Germline V CDR1 and CDR2: PRHDT, FYEKMQ (reference sequence). The J segment lost 1 base and the V segment lost 4 bases, leaving 7 bases of the junction unmatched. The CDR3 is 17 residues long. Written as DNA, the CDR3 is TGTGCCAGCAGCTCCCGGGACAGGGGGCAAAGGAACACTGAAGCTTTCTTT. Translating gives CASSSRDRGQRNTEAFF.

The rearrangement links TRBV7-3 to TRBJ1-3; possible D gene TRBD1, 6 bases. Germline-derived CDR1 and CDR2 are SGHTA and FQGTGA. V shed 1 base and J shed 8 bases, with 15 bases lying between them. The CDR3 totals 15 residues. For the CDR3, the DNA is TGTGCCAGCAGCTTAAATGGTTGGGGGCTAGACACCATATATTTT. Translated, it gives CASSLNGWGLDTIYF. The full variable domain, rest sourced from reference TRBV7-3 and TRBJ1-3, is GAGVSQTPSNKVTEKGKYVELRCDPISGHTALYWYRQSLGQGPEFLIYFQGTGAADDSGLPNDRFFAVRPEGSVSTLKIQRTERGDSAVYLCASSLNGWGLDTIYFGEGSWLTVV.

The sample holds a few counts of this clone. The chain couples TRBV5-1 to TRBJ2-7; maybe TRBD1 (5 bases). Germline CDR1 is SGHRS and CDR2 is YFSETQ. Trimming stripped 4 bases from V and 1 base from J, with 15 bases between. The CDR3 sequence is 15 residues long. As DNA, the CDR3 is TGCGCCAGCAGCCGTAAAGAGCCAGGGTCCTACGAGCAGTACTTC. This sequence encodes CASSRKEPGSYEQYF.

The chain has TRBV12-5 and TRBJ2-2; D perhaps matches TRBD2 (7 bases). The CDR3 has 14 residues. Looked up from germline, CDR1 is LGHNT and CDR2 is FRNRAP. V lost 9 bases, J lost 6 bases, and 17 bases lay in between. CDR3 amino acids: CASRGGGDAGELFF. DNA of the CDR3: TGTGCTAGCAGGGGCGGGGGCGATGCCGGGGAGCTGTTTTTT.

The chain links TRBV12-5 to TRBJ2-4; 10 bases map to TRBD2. The CDR3 is made up of 16 amino acids. V shed 3 bases, J shed 1 base, and the junction held 3 bases outside the gene matches. Germline V gene lookup returns CDR1 LGHNT and CDR2 FRNRAP. In nucleotides, the CDR3 is TGTGCTAGTGGTTTAAGCGGGGGGGCTGCCAAAAACATTCAGTACTTC. As protein: CASGLSGGAAKNIQYF.

In this sample, this clone turned up once. This chain uses TRBV15 with TRBJ2-2; D might be TRBD2 (5 bases). Trimming took 4 bases from V and 3 from J, leaving 9 bases between them. This CDR3 is 14 amino acids long. CDR1 and CDR2 (germline): LNHNV, YYDKDF (reference sequence). The CDR3 loop reads CATSKLVDTGELFF. In DNA, the CDR3 is TGTGCCACCAGCAAACTAGTGGACACCGGGGAGCTGTTTTTT. Full variable domain (rest looked up from reference TRBV15 and TRBJ2-2): DAMVIQNPRYQVTQFGKPVTLSCSQTLNHNVMYWYQQKSSQAPKLLFHYYDKDFNNEADTPDNFQSRRPNTSFCFLDIRSPGLGDTAMYLCATSKLVDTGELFFGEGSRLTVL.